These 17 T cell receptor beta chains came from one sample sequenced in a study of CD8+CD57+ T cells in acquired aplastic anemia. According to the study, genomic DNA was the template for TCR beta VDJ and CDR3 profiling. TCRdb reanalysed the reads using MiXCR and keeps one entry per CDR3 protein. The table has roughly 150,000 distinct CDR3 sequences, around 48% seen once. Patients sequenced had flow cytometry evidence of CD8+CD57+ cell expansion. Input material: sorted CD4+, CD8+, or CD8+CD57+ T cells (not recorded which) from PBMCs. The receptors here all came from a human donor with aplastic anemia.

The genes are TRBV11-1 and TRBJ1-2; 10 bases match TRBD1. The CDR3 is made up of 16 amino acids. V shed 5 bases and J 7 bases; nucleotides not matched to a gene: 13. Germline V gene lookup returns CDR1 SGHAT and CDR2 FQDESV (reference sequence). The CDR3 loop reads CASSPPAGQGMCGYTF. The CDR3 DNA reads TGTGCCAGCAGCCCCCCCGCGGGACAGGGGATGTGTGGCTACACCTTC.

This clonotype was seen ten or more times. The CDR3 is CASSLHVGGGYEQYF. The CDR3 DNA sequence: TGTGCCAGCAGCCTTCACGTGGGGGGAGGCTACGAGCAGTACTTC. The rearrangement uses TRBV7-2 and TRBJ2-7, with D tentatively TRBD2 (6 bases). Germline CDR1 and CDR2: SGHTA and FQGNSA. V was trimmed by 5 bases and J by 3 bases, leaving 17 bases between them. This CDR3 spans 15 amino acids. Complete variable domain (other parts from reference TRBV7-2 and TRBJ2-7): GAGVSQSPSNKVTEKGKDVELRCDPISGHTALYWYRQSLGQGLEFLIYFQGNSAPDKSGLPSDRFSAERTGGSVSTLTIQRTQQEDSAVYLCASSLHVGGGYEQYFGPGTRLTVT.

The chain links TRBV19 to TRBJ1-2; TRBD1 matches at 8 bases. Per germline, CDR1 LNHDA and CDR2 SQIVND (reference sequence). V shed 5 bases and J 7 bases; nucleotides not matched to a gene: 6. The CDR3 has 13 residues. CDR3 in amino acids: CASSHGQGIGYTF. Here the CDR3 DNA reads TGTGCCAGTAGTCACGGACAGGGTATTGGCTACACCTTC.

This chain joins TRBV28 and TRBJ1-1, with D hard to call. The CDR3 sequence is 13 residues long. Trimming took off 6 bases at V and 5 bases at J, with 13 bases between the two ends. Germline CDR1 MDHEN, CDR2 SYDVKM. The CDR3 DNA reads as TGTGCCAGCAGCATAAACTGGGTTACTGAAGCTTTCTTT. Its translation is CASSINWVTEAFF.

The chain carries TRBV4-1 and TRBJ1-2, with 9 bases fitting TRBD1. Germline lookup yields CDR1 MGHRA and CDR2 YSYEKL. This CDR3 spans 14 amino acids. J was trimmed by 7 bases and V by 4 bases; bases with no gene match: 7. The DNA of the CDR3 is TGCGCCAGCAGCCCAGTACAGGGGGCTTCTGGCTACACCTTC. Protein product: CASSPVQGASGYTF.

This clonotype was seen repeatedly, ten times or more. The J gene is TRBJ2-6, the V gene TRBV2; D is perhaps TRBD2 (5 bases). V was shortened by 9 bases and J by 4 bases, with 13 bases between the two germline ends. The CDR3 has 14 amino acids. Germline V lookup: CDR1 SNHLY, CDR2 FYNNEI. The CDR3 protein is CASQGLRGANVLTF. CDR3 sequence (DNA): TGTGCCAGTCAAGGACTGAGGGGGGCCAACGTCCTGACTTTC.

A few counts support this clonotype. This sequence may be a read error, since a much larger clone differs from it by one base. This chain uses TRBV9 with TRBJ2-7; D is uncertain. Germline V gene sequence: CDR1 SGDLS, CDR2 YYNGEE. V lost 0 bases and J lost 9, with 16 bases in between. This CDR3 comprises 14 residues. The CDR3 DNA reads TGTGCCAGCAGCGTAGGAACGACCGCTCGAGGGCAGTACTTC. Encoded protein: CASSVGTTARGQYF.

The chain couples TRBV20-1 to TRBJ2-7, with D perhaps matching TRBD1 or TRBD2 (5 bases each). The germline V gene has CDR1 DFQATT and CDR2 SNEGSKA (reference sequence). V was shortened by 1 base and J by 0 bases, with 10 bases between the two germline ends. The CDR3 sequence is 14 residues long. The CDR3 sequence: CSARAGTVSYEQYF. DNA for the CDR3: TGCAGTGCTAGAGCCGGGACGGTCTCCTACGAGCAGTACTTC.

This clonotype was seen more than once but under ten times. This chain joins TRBV4-1 and TRBJ2-3; TRBD2 is a possible D gene (6 bases). Trimming took off 0 bases at V and 0 bases at J, with 16 bases between the two ends. The CDR3 contains 18 residues. In germline, CDR1 is MGHRA, CDR2 YSYEKL. The CDR3 region has the DNA TGCGCCAGCAGCCAAGAGCGAGGTCGGGGGATTAGCACAGATACGCAGTATTTT. This codes for CASSQERGRGISTDTQYF.

The chain carries TRBV9 and TRBJ2-1, with D perhaps matching TRBD1 or TRBD2 (5 bases each). The CDR3 consists of 15 residues. Deletions cut 3 bases from V and 6 bases from J, with 16 bases between. Germline CDR1 is SGDLS and CDR2 is YYNGEE. CDR3 sequence (DNA): TGTGCCAGCAGCGCCTCAGCACTTGGGGGCAATGAGCAGTTCTTC. Amino acid sequence: CASSASALGGNEQFF.

This chain joins TRBV29-1 and TRBJ2-1, with 8 bases matching TRBD2. CDR1 is SQVTM and CDR2 is ANQGSEA in the germline V gene. The CDR3 is 11 amino acids. V lost 7 bases to trimming and J lost 6 bases; unmatched junction nucleotides: 2. The CDR3 here is CSAGLANEQFF. CDR3 nucleotide sequence: TGCAGCGCCGGACTAGCCAATGAGCAGTTCTTC.

This rearrangement joins TRBV28 to TRBJ1-2; D unresolved. The germline V and J ends were trimmed by 3 bases and 4 bases, with 18 bases remaining between them. The CDR3 contains 16 residues. Germline values: CDR1 MDHEN, CDR2 SYDVKM. The CDR3 loop reads CASSLYIDKDTYGYTF. CDR3 sequence (DNA): TGTGCCAGCAGTTTGTATATAGACAAAGACACCTATGGCTACACCTTC.

The chain employs TRBV29-1 and TRBJ1-1; 9 positions agree with TRBD1. Looked up from germline, CDR1 is SQVTM and CDR2 is ANQGSEA. V lost 6 bases, J lost 1 base, and 9 bases stayed unmatched. This CDR3 contains 15 residues. DNA of the CDR3: TGCAGCGTCCTCATCGGGACAGGGCGGAACACTGAAGCTTTCTTT. Translated, it gives CSVLIGTGRNTEAFF.

For this clonotype: A much larger clonotype is one base distant, so this may be a read error. The J gene is TRBJ2-1, the V gene TRBV12-3 or TRBV12-4; 12 bases align to TRBD2. After removal of 6 bases from V and 3 bases from J, the junction contained 6 bases not matched to a gene. This CDR3 has 16 residues. The DNA of the CDR3 is TGTGCCAGCAGAACGACTAGCGGGAGCTTCTACAATGAGCAGTTCTTC. This translates into CASRTTSGSFYNEQFF.

The chain carries TRBV24-1 and TRBJ1-1; D gene ambiguous. CDR3 length: 11 residues. Trimming cost V 7 bases and J 7 bases, with 9 bases left between them. The germline gives CDR1 KGHDR, CDR2 SFDVKD. CDR3 residues: CATSVDGEAFF. The CDR3 DNA is TGTGCCACCAGCGTAGACGGTGAAGCTTTCTTT.

Concerning this clonotype: A clone one base away is much larger, so this may be a read error. The chain links TRBV5-1 to TRBJ2-7; 9 bases map to TRBD2. The CDR3 has 14 amino acids. Germline lookup yields CDR1 SGHRS and CDR2 YFSETQ. The CDR3 nucleotides read TGCGCCGGCAGCTTGGCGGGGGGGGCGGGTGAGCAGTACTTC. Translating it yields CAGSLAGGAGEQYF.

Many counts were recorded for this clonotype. This rearrangement joins TRBV12-3 or TRBV12-4 to TRBJ2-7; a weak D match, TRBD2 (6 bases). CDR3 length: 12 amino acids. V was pared by 5 bases and J by 8 bases, with 13 bases between. In nucleotides, the CDR3 is TGTGCCAGCAGTAGGGAGGCGGGACAGCAGTACTTC. It translates to CASSREAGQQYF.